These 8 T cell receptor beta chains were all obtained from the same sample, sequenced in a study of blood T cell repertoires in COVID-19. Libraries were prepared by immunoSEQ multiplex PCR; TCRdb keeps only in-frame clonotypes and omits some of them. This sample has fewer than 100,000 clones, with 91% found just once. Material: peripheral blood. The receptors originated from a woman aged 50 to 60 in a cohort sampled during active COVID-19.

The chain couples TRBV5-4 to TRBJ2-7, with a tentative D call TRBD2 (5 bases). V lost 0 bases and J lost 7, with 8 bases in between. The CDR3 loop spans 12 amino acids. Looked up from germline, CDR1 is SGHNT and CDR2 is YYREEE (reference sequence). This chain's CDR3 is CASSLDRDEQYF. DNA of the CDR3: TGTGCCAGCAGCTTGGACCGGGATGAGCAGTACTTC.

This clone was counted a single time. The chain carries TRBV27 and TRBJ1-1, with D possibly TRBD1 on 5 matching bases. The V and J ends lost 4 bases and 4 bases respectively, with 16 bases between them. The CDR3 length is 15 residues. CDR1 and CDR2 (germline): MNHEY, SMNVEV (reference sequence). CDR3 loop: CASSSGLFMGTEAFF. The CDR3 DNA reads TGTGCCAGCAGTTCGGGACTGTTTATGGGCACTGAAGCTTTCTTT.

V gene TRBV2 combines with J gene TRBJ2-7; D unclear. Germline V gene lookup returns CDR1 SNHLY and CDR2 FYNNEI. The CDR3 loop spans 15 amino acids. Between the trimmed V and J ends, which lost 6 bases and 7 bases, there was a span of 22 bases. The CDR3 protein is CASRKSLPSAGEQYF. DNA of the CDR3: TGTGCCAGCAGGAAAAGCCTCCCCTCCGCAGGAGAGCAGTACTTC.

This sequence joins TRBV11-2 and TRBJ2-1, with D perhaps matching TRBD2 (6 bases). Germline CDR1 and CDR2: SGHAT and FQNNGV. This CDR3 comprises 15 residues. V shed 5 bases and J shed 1 base, with 12 bases lying between them. CDR3 nucleotides: TGTGCCAGCAGCCAGAACGGGGGATCCTACAATGAGCAGTTCTTC. As protein: CASSQNGGSYNEQFF.

The chain uses TRBV3-1 (or the pseudogene TRBV3-2) and TRBJ1-2, with 8 bases that match TRBD1. The V gene end was trimmed by 1 base and the J gene end by 7 bases; junction bases not matched to a gene: 5. Per germline, CDR1 LGHDT and CDR2 YNNKEL (reference sequence). The CDR3 is 14 residues long. The CDR3 protein is CASSQGLTGVGYTF. CDR3 sequence (DNA): TGTGCCAGCAGCCAAGGATTGACAGGGGTTGGCTACACCTTC.

V is TRBV6-6 and J is TRBJ2-2; 8 positions agree with TRBD1. Germline CDR1 is MNHNY and CDR2 is SVGAGI (reference sequence). This CDR3 is built from 15 residues. Trimming at V came to 7 bases and at J to 4 bases, leaving 8 bases not matched to a gene. CDR3 sequence: CASTPGTGGTGELFF. The CDR3 DNA reads as TGTGCCAGCACTCCCGGGACAGGAGGCACCGGGGAGCTGTTTTTT.

CDR3 amino acids: CASSPGGRAGEAFF. The CDR3 DNA reads as TGTGCCAGCAGTCCCGGGGGGAGGGCAGGAGAAGCTTTCTTT. V gene TRBV9 combines with J gene TRBJ1-1, with D tentatively TRBD1 (5 bases). The CDR3 contains 14 residues. The germline gives CDR1 SGDLS, CDR2 YYNGEE. V gave up 5 bases and J gave up 8 bases, with 19 bases separating them.

The chain couples TRBV5-1 to TRBJ2-3, with a weak D call TRBD2 (5 bases). The CDR3 contains 15 residues. Trimming took 0 bases from V and 2 from J, leaving 10 bases between them. Germline V gives CDR1 SGHRS, CDR2 YFSETQ. The CDR3 loop reads CASSLERVDTDTQYF. CDR3 coding DNA: TGCGCCAGCAGCTTGGAGAGGGTAGACACAGATACGCAGTATTTT.